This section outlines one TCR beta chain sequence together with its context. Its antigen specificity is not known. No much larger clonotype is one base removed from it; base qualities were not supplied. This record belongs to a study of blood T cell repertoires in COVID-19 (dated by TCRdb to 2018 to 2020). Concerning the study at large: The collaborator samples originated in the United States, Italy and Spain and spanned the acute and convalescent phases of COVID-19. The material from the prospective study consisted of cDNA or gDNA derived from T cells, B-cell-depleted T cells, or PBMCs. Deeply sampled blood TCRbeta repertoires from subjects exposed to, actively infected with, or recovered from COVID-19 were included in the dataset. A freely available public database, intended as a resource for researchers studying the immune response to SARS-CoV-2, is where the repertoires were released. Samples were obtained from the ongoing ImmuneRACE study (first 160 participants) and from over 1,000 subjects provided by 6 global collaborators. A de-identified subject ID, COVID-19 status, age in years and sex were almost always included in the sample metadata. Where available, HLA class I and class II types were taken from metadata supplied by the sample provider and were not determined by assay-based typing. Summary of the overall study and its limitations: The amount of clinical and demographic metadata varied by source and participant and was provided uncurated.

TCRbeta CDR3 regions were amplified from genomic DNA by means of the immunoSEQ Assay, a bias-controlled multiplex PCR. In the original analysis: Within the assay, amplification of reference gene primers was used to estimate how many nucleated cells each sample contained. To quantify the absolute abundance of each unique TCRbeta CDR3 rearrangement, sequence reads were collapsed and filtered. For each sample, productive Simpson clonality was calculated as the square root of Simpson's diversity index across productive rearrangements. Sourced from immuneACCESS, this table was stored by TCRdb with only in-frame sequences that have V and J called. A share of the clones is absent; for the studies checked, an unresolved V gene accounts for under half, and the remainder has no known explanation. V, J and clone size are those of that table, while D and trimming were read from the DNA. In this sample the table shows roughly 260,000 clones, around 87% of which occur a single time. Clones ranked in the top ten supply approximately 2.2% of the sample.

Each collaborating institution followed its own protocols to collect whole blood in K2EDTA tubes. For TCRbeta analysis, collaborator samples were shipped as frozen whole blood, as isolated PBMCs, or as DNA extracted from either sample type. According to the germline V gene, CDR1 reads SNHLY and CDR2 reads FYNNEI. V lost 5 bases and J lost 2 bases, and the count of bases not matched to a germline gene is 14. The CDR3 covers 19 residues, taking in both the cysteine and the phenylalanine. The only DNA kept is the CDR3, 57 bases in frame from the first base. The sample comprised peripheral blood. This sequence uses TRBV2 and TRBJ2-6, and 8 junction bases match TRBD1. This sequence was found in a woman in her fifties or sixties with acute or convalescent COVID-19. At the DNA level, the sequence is TGTGCCAGCAGTCGGCGTTCGAAGACAGGGGTGACTGGGGCCAACGTCCTGACTTTC. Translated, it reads CASSRRSKTGVTGANVLTF.